This T cell receptor (beta chain) stems from a study of blood T cell repertoires in COVID-19. Study information: PBMCs, B-cell-depleted T cells, or T cells provided the cDNA or gDNA that made up the material.

The repertoire was sequenced with immunoSEQ multiplex PCR; TCRdb's copy has only in-frame clones and lacks some. The table has about 300,000 clones, 87% seen once. Germline CDR1 MNHGY, CDR2 SAAAGT. This CDR3 comprises 17 residues. V lost 6 bases to trimming and J lost 4 bases, with 24 bases between them. In its sample, this clone was seen once. The J gene is TRBJ1-1, the V gene TRBV6-8, with D possibly TRBD1 on 6 matching bases. The receptor's source is a woman in her twenties or thirties who had recovered from COVID-19. Sequenced input: PBMCs or T cells enriched from blood (not recorded which). The CDR3 DNA follows: TGTGCCAGCAGGCCCTACAGGGCTGAGTTGAGGACCACTGAAGCTTTCTTT. The encoded protein is CASRPYRAELRTTEAFF.